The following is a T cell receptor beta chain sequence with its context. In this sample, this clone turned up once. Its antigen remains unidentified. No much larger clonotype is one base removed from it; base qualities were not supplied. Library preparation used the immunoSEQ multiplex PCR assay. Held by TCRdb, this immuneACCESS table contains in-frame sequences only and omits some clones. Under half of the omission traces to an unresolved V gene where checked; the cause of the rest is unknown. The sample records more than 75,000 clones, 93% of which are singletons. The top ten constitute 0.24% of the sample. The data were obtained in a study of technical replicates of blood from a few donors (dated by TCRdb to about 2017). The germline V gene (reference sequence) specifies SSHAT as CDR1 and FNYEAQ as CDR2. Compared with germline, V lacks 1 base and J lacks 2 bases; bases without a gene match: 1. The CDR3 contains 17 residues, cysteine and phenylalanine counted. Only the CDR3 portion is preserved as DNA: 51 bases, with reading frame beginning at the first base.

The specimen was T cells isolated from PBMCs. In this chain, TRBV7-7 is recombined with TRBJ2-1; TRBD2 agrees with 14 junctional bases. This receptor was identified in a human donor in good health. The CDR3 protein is CASSLGLAGGPYNEQFF. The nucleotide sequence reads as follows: TGTGCCAGCAGCTTAGGACTAGCGGGAGGGCCCTACAATGAGCAGTTCTTC.